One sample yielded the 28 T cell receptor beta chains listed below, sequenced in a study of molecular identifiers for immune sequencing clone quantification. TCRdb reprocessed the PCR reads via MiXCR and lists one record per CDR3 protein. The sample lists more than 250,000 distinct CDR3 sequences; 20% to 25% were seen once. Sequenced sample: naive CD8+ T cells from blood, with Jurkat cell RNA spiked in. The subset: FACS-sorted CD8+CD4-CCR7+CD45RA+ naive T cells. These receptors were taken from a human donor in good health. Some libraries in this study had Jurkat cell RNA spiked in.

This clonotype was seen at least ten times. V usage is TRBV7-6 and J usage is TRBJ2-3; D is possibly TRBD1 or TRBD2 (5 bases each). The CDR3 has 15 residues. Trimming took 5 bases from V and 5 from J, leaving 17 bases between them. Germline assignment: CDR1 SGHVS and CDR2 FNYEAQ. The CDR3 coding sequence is TGTGCCAGCAGCAGAACCGGGACCAGTAAAGATACGCAGTATTTT. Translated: CASSRTGTSKDTQYF.

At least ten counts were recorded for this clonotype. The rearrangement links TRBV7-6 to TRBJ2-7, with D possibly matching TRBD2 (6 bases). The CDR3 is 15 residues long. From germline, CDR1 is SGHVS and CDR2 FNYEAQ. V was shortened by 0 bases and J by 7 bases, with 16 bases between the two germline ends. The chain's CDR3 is CASSLAGTGVREQYF. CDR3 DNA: TGTGCCAGCAGCTTAGCTGGGACGGGGGTGAGGGAGCAGTACTTC.

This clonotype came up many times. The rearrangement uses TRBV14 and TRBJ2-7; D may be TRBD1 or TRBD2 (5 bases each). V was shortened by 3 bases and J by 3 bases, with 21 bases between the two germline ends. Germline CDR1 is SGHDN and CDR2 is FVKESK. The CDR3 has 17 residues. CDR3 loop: CASSQHAVEGTSYEQYF. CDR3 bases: TGTGCCAGCAGCCAGCACGCGGTAGAGGGGACCAGCTACGAGCAGTACTTC.

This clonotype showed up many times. The CDR3 DNA reads as TGTGCCAGCAGCTTGGTCCGGGGCAATAGCTACAATGAGCAGTTCTTC. Its protein product is CASSLVRGNSYNEQFF. The gene calls are TRBV5-6 and TRBJ2-1; D could derive from TRBD1 or TRBD2 (5 bases each). The CDR3 has 16 amino acids. Trimming cost V 0 bases and J 3 bases, with 13 bases left between them. Per germline, CDR1 SGHDT and CDR2 YYEEEE.

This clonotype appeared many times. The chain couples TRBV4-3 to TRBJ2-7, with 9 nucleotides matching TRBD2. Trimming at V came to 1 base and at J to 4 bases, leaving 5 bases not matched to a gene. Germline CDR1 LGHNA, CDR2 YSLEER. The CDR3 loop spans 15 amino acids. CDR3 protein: CASSQVGSGSYEQYF. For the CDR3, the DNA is TGCGCCAGCAGCCAAGTCGGTAGCGGGAGTTACGAGCAGTACTTC.

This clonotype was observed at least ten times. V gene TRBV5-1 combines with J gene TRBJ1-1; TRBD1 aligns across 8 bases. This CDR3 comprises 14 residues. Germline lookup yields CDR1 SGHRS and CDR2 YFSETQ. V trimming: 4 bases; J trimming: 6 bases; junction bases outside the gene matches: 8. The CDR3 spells CASSVAGGVSEAFF. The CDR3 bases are TGCGCCAGCAGCGTCGCAGGGGGCGTCTCTGAAGCTTTCTTT.

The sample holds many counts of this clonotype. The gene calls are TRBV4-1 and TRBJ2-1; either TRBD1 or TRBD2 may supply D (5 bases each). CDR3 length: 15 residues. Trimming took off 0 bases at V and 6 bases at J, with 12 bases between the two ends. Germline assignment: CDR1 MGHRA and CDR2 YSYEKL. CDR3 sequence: CASSQEPRDANEQFF. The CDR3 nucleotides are TGCGCCAGCAGCCAAGAACCCAGGGACGCCAATGAGCAGTTCTTC.

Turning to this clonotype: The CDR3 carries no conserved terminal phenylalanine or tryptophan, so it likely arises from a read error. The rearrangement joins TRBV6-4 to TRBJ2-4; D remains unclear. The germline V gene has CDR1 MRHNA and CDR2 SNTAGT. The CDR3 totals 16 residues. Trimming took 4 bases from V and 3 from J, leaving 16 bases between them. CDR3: CASSVPHPTLKNIQYL. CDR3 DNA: TGTGCCAGCAGTGTCCCTCACCCGACCCTCAAAAACATTCAGTACCTC.

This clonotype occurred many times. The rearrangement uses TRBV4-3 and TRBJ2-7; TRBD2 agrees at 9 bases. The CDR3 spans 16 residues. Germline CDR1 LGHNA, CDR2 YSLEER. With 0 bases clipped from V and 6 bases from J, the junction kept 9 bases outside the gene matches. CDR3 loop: CASSQDLGGGASEQYF. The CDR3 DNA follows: TGCGCCAGCAGCCAAGATTTAGGCGGGGGGGCCAGCGAGCAGTACTTC.

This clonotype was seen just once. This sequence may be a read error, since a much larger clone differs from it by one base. Here the CDR3 reads CASSLPDTTGANVPTF. CDR3 DNA: TGTGCCAGCAGTCTCCCGGATACGACGGGGGCCAACGTCCCGACTTTC. The genes are TRBV28 and TRBJ2-6; the D gene could be TRBD1 or TRBD2 (6 bases each). The germline gives CDR1 MDHEN, CDR2 SYDVKM. The CDR3 consists of 16 residues.

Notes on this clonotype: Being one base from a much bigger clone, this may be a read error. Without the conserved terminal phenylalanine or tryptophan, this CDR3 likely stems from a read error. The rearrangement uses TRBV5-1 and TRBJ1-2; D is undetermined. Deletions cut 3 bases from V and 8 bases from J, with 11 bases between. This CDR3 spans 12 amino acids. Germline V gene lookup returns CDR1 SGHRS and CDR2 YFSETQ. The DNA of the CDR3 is TGCGCCAGCAGCTCCGGCAGGCAGGGCTACACCCTC. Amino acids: CASSSGRQGYTL.

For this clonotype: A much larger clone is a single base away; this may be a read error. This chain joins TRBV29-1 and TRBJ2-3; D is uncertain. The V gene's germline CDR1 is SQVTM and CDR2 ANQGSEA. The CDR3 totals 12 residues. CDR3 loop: CGVGLPLDTQYF. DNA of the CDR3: TGCGGCGTTGGTCTCCCCTTGGATACGCAGTATTTT.

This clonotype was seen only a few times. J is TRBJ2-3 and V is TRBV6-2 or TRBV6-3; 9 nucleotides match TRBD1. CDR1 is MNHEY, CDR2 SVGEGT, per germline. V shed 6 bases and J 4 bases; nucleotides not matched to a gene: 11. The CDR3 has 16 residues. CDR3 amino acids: CASRDWRTGEADTQYF. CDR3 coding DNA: TGTGCCAGCAGAGATTGGCGGACAGGGGAAGCAGATACGCAGTATTTT.

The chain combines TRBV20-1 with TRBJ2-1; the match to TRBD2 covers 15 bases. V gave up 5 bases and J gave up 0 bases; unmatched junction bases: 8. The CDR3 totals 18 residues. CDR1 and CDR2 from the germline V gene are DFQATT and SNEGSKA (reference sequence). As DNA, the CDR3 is TGCAGTGCTCAGGGGACTAGCGGGAGGACGAGCTCCTACAATGAGCAGTTCTTC. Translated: CSAQGTSGRTSSYNEQFF.

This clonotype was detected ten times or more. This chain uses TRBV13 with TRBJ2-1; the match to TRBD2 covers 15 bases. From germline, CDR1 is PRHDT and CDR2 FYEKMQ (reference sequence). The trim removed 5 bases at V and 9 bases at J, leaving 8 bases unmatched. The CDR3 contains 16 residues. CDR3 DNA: TGTGCCAGCAGCCTTGGACTAGCGGGGGGGCTAGGTGAGCAGTTCTTC. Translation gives CASSLGLAGGLGEQFF.

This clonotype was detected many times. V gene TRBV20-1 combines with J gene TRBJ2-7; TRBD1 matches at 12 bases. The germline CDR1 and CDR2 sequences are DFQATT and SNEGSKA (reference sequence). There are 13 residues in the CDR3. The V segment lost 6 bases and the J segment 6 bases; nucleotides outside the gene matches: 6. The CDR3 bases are TGCAGTGCCGGGGGGACAGGGGGCCTCGAGCAGTACTTC. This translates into CSAGGTGGLEQYF.

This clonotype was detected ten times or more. The CDR3 DNA follows: TGTGCCAGCAGCTTTAGGGACAGGGGCCTCATGAACACTGAAGCTTTCTTT. Its protein is CASSFRDRGLMNTEAFF. The chain couples TRBV5-5 to TRBJ1-1; 10 bases align to TRBD1. This CDR3 has 17 residues. The junction had 7 bases not matched to a gene; V was cut back by 2 bases and J by 0 bases. Germline V gene lookup returns CDR1 SGHKS and CDR2 YYEKEE (reference sequence). Combining the CDR3 with reference TRBV5-5 and TRBJ1-1 gives the whole variable domain DAGVTQSPTHLIKTRGQQVTLRCSPISGHKSVSWYQQVLGQGPQFIFQYYEKEERGRGNFPDRFSARQFPNYSSELNVNALLLGDSALYLCASSFRDRGLMNTEAFFGQGTRLTVV.

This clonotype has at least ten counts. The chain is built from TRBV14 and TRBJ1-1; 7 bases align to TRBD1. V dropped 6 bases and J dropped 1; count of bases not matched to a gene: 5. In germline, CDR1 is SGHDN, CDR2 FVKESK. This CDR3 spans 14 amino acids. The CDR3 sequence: CASRAGTENTEAFF. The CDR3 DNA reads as TGTGCCAGCAGGGCCGGGACAGAGAACACTGAAGCTTTCTTT.

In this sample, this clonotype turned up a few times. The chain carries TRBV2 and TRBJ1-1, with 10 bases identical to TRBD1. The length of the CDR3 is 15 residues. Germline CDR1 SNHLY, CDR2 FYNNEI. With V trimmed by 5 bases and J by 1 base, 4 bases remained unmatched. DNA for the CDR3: TGTGCCAGCAGTATCCGGACAGGGGGGAACACTGAAGCTTTCTTT. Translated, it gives CASSIRTGGNTEAFF.

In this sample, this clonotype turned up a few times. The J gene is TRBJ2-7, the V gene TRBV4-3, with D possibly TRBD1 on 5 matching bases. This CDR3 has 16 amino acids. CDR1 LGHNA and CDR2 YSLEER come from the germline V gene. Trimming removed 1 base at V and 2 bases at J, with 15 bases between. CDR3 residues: CASSQVWWQGPYEQYF. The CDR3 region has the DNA TGCGCCAGCAGCCAAGTATGGTGGCAGGGCCCCTACGAGCAGTACTTC.

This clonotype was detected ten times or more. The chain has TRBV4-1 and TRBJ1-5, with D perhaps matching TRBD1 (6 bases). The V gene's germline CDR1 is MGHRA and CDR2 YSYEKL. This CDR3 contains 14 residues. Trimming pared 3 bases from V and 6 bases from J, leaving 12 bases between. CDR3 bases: TGCGCCAGCAGCCAGGGGGGGCTAGGTCAGCCCCAGCATTTT. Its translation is CASSQGGLGQPQHF.

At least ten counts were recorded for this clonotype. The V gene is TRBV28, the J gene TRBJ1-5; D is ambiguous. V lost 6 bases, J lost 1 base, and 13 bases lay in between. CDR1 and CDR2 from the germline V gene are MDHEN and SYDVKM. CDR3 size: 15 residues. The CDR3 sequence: CASSRPGGSNQPQHF. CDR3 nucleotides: TGTGCCAGCAGCCGCCCGGGCGGAAGCAATCAGCCCCAGCATTTT.

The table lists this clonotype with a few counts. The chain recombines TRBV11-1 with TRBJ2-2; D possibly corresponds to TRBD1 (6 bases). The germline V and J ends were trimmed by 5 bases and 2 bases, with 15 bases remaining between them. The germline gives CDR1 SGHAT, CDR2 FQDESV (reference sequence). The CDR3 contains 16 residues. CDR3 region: CASSELRTANTGELFF. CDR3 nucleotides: TGTGCCAGCAGCGAGCTCCGGACAGCTAACACCGGGGAGCTGTTTTTT.

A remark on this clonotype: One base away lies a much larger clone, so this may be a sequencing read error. The CDR3 DNA is TGTACCAGCAGACCGACTAGCGGAGTATACAATGAGCAGTTCTTC. Protein sequence: CTSRPTSGVYNEQFF. V usage is TRBV14 and J usage is TRBJ2-1, with 9 bases identical to TRBD2. The germline V gene has CDR1 SGHDN and CDR2 FVKESK. The length of the CDR3 is 15 residues. Using reference TRBV14 and TRBJ2-1 for the parts outside the CDR3, the full variable domain is EAGVTQFPSHSVIEKGQTVTLRCDPISGHDNLYWYRRVMGKEIKFLLHFVKESKQDESGMPNNRFLAERTGGTYSTLKVQPAELEDSGVYFCTSRPTSGVYNEQFFGPGTRLTVL.

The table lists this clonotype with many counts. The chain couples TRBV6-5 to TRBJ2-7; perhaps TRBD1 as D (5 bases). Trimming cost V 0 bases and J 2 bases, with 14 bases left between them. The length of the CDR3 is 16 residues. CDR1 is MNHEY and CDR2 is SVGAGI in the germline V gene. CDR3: CASSYSTDSPTYEQYF. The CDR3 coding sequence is TGTGCCAGCAGTTACTCCACCGACAGCCCCACCTACGAGCAGTACTTC.

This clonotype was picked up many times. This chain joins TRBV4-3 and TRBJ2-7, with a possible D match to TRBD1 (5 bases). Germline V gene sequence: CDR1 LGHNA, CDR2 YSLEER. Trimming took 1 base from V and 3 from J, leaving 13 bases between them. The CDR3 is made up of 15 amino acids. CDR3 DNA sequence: TGCGCCAGCAGCCAAGGTGCAGGGCTGGGCTACGAGCAGTACTTC. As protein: CASSQGAGLGYEQYF.

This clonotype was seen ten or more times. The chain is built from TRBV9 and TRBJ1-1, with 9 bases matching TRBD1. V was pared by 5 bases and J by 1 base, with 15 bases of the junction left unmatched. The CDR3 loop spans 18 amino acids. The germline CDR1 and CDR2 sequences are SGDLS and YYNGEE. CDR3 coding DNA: TGTGCCAGCAGTCATCGAAGGACAGGGGCCCAGAAGAACACTGAAGCTTTCTTT. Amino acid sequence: CASSHRRTGAQKNTEAFF.

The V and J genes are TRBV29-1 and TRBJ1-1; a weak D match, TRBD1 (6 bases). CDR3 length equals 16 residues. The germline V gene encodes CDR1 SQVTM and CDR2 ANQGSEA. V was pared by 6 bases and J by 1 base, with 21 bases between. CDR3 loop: CSVREVGDNGNTEAFF. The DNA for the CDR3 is TGCAGCGTGCGGGAGGTTGGGGACAACGGGAACACTGAAGCTTTCTTT.